These 10 T cell receptor beta chains share one sample of origin, sequenced in a study of CD8 T cells in Susac syndrome (dated by TCRdb to the late 2010s). Library preparation was by the immunoSEQ multiplex PCR assay. RNA was extracted using the RNeasy kit, and about 0.45 to 1 ug of the RNA was reverse transcribed with random hexamers. In-frame beta chains were kept once TCRdb had trimmed the public reads at Q25 with fastp and called clones with MiXCR. When rows share a CDR3 protein, they turn into one entry using the most common DNA and genes. This sample is represented by about 140,000 distinct CDR3 sequences; around 95% of them were singletons. 0.14% of the sample comes from the top ten. The sequencing input was CD4+ T cells from PBMCs. All receptors derive from a human donor with Susac syndrome.

The count of this clonotype is one. This chain joins TRBV9 and TRBJ2-1; perhaps TRBD2 as D (8 bases). Trimming pared 3 bases from V and 8 bases from J, leaving 21 bases between. This CDR3 has 16 residues. Germline V CDR1 and CDR2: SGDLS, YYNGEE. CDR3 sequence reads: CASSEGASGSIYEQFF. The CDR3 nucleotides are TGTGCCAGCAGCGAGGGGGCCAGCGGGAGTATCTATGAGCAGTTCTTC.

The chain couples TRBV7-3 to TRBJ2-7; 11 positions agree with TRBD1. V lost 5 bases, J lost 7 bases, and 4 bases stayed unmatched. CDR3 length: 13 amino acids. The germline V gene encodes CDR1 SGHTA and CDR2 FQGTGA. The CDR3 region is CASSQGQGGEQYF. DNA of the CDR3: TGTGCCAGCAGCCAGGGACAGGGGGGGGAGCAGTACTTC.

This chain uses TRBV13 with TRBJ2-7; 8 positions agree with TRBD2. J gave up 1 base and V 5 bases, and 7 bases lay outside the gene matches. The germline V gene has CDR1 PRHDT and CDR2 FYEKMQ (reference sequence). The CDR3 extends over 15 amino acids. The CDR3 here is CASSRGGRLSYEQYF. CDR3 bases: TGTGCCAGCAGCCGCGGCGGGAGGTTATCCTACGAGCAGTACTTC.

Only one count was recorded for this clonotype. The chain is built from TRBV7-2 and TRBJ1-5, with D perhaps matching TRBD1 (6 bases). V was shortened by 1 base and J by 6 bases, with 13 bases between the two germline ends. Germline lookup yields CDR1 SGHTA and CDR2 FQGNSA. The CDR3 has 15 residues. DNA of the CDR3: TGTGCCAGCAGCTTAGTGGCCACAGGGTTTCAGCCCCAGCATTTT. It codes for CASSLVATGFQPQHF.

V and J are TRBV20-1 and TRBJ2-7; weak D call: TRBD1 (5 bases). With 6 bases removed from V and 6 bases from J, the gap between germline ends came to 42 bases. The CDR3 totals 21 residues. Looked up from germline, CDR1 is DFQATT and CDR2 is SNEGSKA (reference sequence). The CDR3, as DNA: TGCAGTGCCCAATGTCCTTGGGGCACTGGTGACCGCTGTCCTTTTACGGGCGAGCAGTACTTC. Protein sequence: CSAQCPWGTGDRCPFTGEQYF.

CDR3 in amino acids: CASSKDRGTYEQYF. The CDR3 nucleotides read TGTGCCAGCAGTAAGGACAGGGGGACCTACGAGCAGTACTTC. The chain employs TRBV2 and TRBJ2-7; 10 nucleotides align to TRBD1. V lost 5 bases and J lost 2; bases outside the gene matches: 3. Germline CDR1 SNHLY, CDR2 FYNNEI. The CDR3 length is 14 residues. The full variable domain, with the rest looked up from reference TRBV2 and TRBJ2-7, is EPEVTQTPSHQVTQMGQEVILRCVPISNHLYFYWYRQILGQKVEFLVSFYNNEISEKSEIFDDQFSVERPDGSNFTLKIRSTKLEDSAMYFCASSKDRGTYEQYFGPGTRLTVT.

Only one count was recorded for this clonotype. The rearrangement uses TRBV20-1 and TRBJ2-3; D unclear. The CDR3 is 14 residues long. Germline V lookup: CDR1 DFQATT, CDR2 SNEGSKA (reference sequence). The V gene lost 1 base and the J gene lost 7 bases, with 15 bases spanning the gap. The CDR3 DNA follows: TGCAGTGCTAGAGGAACGGCTAGTCAGTATACGCAGTATTTT. Its translation is CSARGTASQYTQYF.

V usage is TRBV3-1 and J usage is TRBJ1-2, with no clear D. The CDR3 is made up of 14 amino acids. Germline-derived CDR1 and CDR2 are LGHDT and YNNKEL (reference sequence). V lost 1 base to trimming and J lost 4 bases, with 10 bases between them. CDR3 DNA: TGTGCCAGCAGCCAAGGCCGGCCAGCCTATGGCTACACCTTC. Its translation: CASSQGRPAYGYTF.

This clonotype was seen once. The rearrangement joins TRBV15 to TRBJ2-1; no definite D call. Germline-derived CDR1 and CDR2 are LNHNV and YYDKDF (reference sequence). The CDR3 is made up of 14 amino acids. The germline V and J ends were trimmed by 4 bases and 5 bases, with 12 bases remaining between them. DNA of the CDR3: TGTGCCACCAGCAACTGGGGTCACCACAATGAGCAGTTCTTC. Translating gives CATSNWGHHNEQFF.

The chain is built from TRBV7-9 and TRBJ2-7; 9 bases fit TRBD2. The ends lost 10 bases at V and 6 bases at J; junction bases unmatched: 16. CDR3 length: 15 residues. The germline CDR1 and CDR2 sequences are SEHNR and FQNEAQ (reference sequence). The CDR3: CATSPGWLAGSEQYF. The CDR3 nucleotides are TGTGCCACCTCCCCAGGTTGGCTAGCGGGAAGCGAGCAGTACTTC.